A selection of T cell receptor beta chains follows, all from one sample in a study of blood T cell repertoires in COVID-19. Libraries were prepared by immunoSEQ multiplex PCR; TCRdb keeps only in-frame clonotypes and omits some of them. The sample holds about 200,000 clones, 84% seen once. The source material was peripheral blood. Receptors originate from a woman in her 70s with active or convalescent COVID-19. Each CDR3 is given without its conserved first and last residue.

v_call: TRBV11-2; cdr3_aa: ASSLVTSGRMREQF
v_call: TRBV6-6; cdr3_aa: ASRTGVPPYNEQF
v_call: TRBV4-1; cdr3_aa: ASSPSTGRLSTDTQY
v_call: TRBV5-1; cdr3_aa: ASSTSGRGTDTQY
v_call: TRBV5-1; cdr3_aa: ASREIGGATRSPLH
v_call: TRBV19; cdr3_aa: ASSTIRVRGEQY
v_call: TRBV28; cdr3_aa: ASSLGASLATNEKLF
v_call: TRBV5-8; cdr3_aa: ASSLRETQY
v_call: TRBV7-8; cdr3_aa: ASSTSQTGEKLF
v_call: TRBV9; cdr3_aa: ASSATGVGSPLH
v_call: TRBV7-3; cdr3_aa: ASSLDNMNTEAF
v_call: TRBV2; cdr3_aa: ASSEIGRTDT
v_call: TRBV5-1; cdr3_aa: ASSLVPPGDSNQPQH
v_call: TRBV2; cdr3_aa: ASSSVLAGDGEQY
v_call: TRBV9; cdr3_aa: ASSAHTGADTQY
v_call: TRBV6-1; cdr3_aa: ASSDPWTVKLF
v_call: TRBV28; cdr3_aa: ASSLPTAAYRGREQY
v_call: TRBV10-3; cdr3_aa: AISVLADTQY
v_call: TRBV4-1; cdr3_aa: ASSQVTGGATGDEQF
v_call: TRBV29-1; cdr3_aa: SVRPGLGIQETQY
v_call: TRBV18; cdr3_aa: ASSLRDSYEQY
v_call: TRBV7-3; cdr3_aa: ASSLTADSQETQY
v_call: TRBV6-5; cdr3_aa: ASSNRGLNTEAF
v_call: TRBV4-1; cdr3_aa: ASSQDRLASTDTQY
v_call: TRBV7-6; cdr3_aa: ASSSLTGGNQPQH
v_call: TRBV6-5; cdr3_aa: AGGLFTDTQY
v_call: TRBV6-5; cdr3_aa: ASTRTGPYEQY
v_call: TRBV28; cdr3_aa: ASSFVTSGYSGTYNEQF
v_call: TRBV4-1; cdr3_aa: ASSQVSGEQETQY
v_call: TRBV14; cdr3_aa: ASSPGTGGGWLETQY
v_call: TRBV6-5; cdr3_aa: ASRQPGQGEETQY
v_call: TRBV18; cdr3_aa: ASSPGQRSGTQY
v_call: TRBV3-1/TRBV3-2; cdr3_aa: ASSQSDRVVYGYT
v_call: TRBV19; cdr3_aa: ASSDPGLATEQY